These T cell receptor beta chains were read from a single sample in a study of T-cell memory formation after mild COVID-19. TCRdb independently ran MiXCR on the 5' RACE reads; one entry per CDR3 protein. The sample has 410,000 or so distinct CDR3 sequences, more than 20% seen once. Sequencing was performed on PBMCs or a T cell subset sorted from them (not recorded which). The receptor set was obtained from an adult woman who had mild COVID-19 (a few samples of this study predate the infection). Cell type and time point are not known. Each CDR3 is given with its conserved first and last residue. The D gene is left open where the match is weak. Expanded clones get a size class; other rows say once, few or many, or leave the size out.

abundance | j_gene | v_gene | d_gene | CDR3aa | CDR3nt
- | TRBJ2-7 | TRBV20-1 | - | CSARPRKGEQYF | TGCAGTGCTAGACCCCGTAAGGGGGAGCAGTACTTC
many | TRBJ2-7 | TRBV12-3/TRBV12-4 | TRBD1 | CASIGKGQGYDEQYF | TGTGCCAGCATCGGAAAGGGACAGGGGTATGACGAGCAGTACTTC
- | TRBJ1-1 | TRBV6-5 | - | CASTLNWDTEAFF | TGTGCCAGCACCTTAAACTGGGACACTGAAGCTTTCTTT
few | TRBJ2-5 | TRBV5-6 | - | CASRAGAGRETQYF | TGTGCCAGCAGGGCAGGGGCGGGTCGGGAGACCCAGTACTTC
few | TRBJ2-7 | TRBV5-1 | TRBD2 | CASSSSGRLTYEQYF | TGCGCCAGCAGCTCCAGCGGGAGGCTTACCTACGAGCAGTACTTC
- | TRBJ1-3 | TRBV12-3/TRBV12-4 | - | CASSFGTVSGNTIYF | TGTGCCAGCAGTTTCGGGACGGTATCTGGAAACACCATATATTTT
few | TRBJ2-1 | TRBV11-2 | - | CASSLDSWAEYNEQFF | TGTGCCAGCAGCTTAGATAGTTGGGCAGAATACAATGAGCAGTTCTTC
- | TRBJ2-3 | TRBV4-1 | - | CASSQVASGAPRYF | -
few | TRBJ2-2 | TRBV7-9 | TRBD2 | CASSLDRLAGLANTGELFF | TGTGCCAGCAGCTTAGATCGACTAGCGGGCCTCGCGAACACCGGGGAGCTGTTTTTT
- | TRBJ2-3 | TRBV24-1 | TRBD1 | CATSGTGVDTQYF | TGTGCCACCAGTGGGACAGGGGTAGATACGCAGTATTTT
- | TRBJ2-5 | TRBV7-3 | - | CASSLFTEETQYF | TGTGCCAGCAGCTTATTTACAGAAGAGACCCAGTACTTC
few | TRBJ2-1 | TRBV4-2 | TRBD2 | CASSQEQSWLAGGYKQFF | TGTGCCAGCAGCCAAGAACAGTCATGGCTAGCGGGAGGGTATAAGCAGTTCTTC
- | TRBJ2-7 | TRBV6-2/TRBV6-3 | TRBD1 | CASSGRDREYEQYF | TGTGCCAGCAGTGGCCGGGACAGGGAATACGAGCAGTACTTC
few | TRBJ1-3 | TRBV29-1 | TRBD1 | CSVAGTGDRSSGNTIYF | TGCAGCGTTGCCGGGACAGGGGATCGATCCTCTGGAAACACCATATATTTT
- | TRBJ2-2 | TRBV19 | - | CASSIGTRYTGELFF | TGTGCCAGTAGTATCGGGACCAGGTACACCGGGGAGCTGTTTTTT
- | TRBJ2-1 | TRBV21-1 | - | CASSNNSGTSGVIGQFF | TGTGCCAGCAGCAACAACTCCGGGACTAGCGGGGTAATCGGGCAGTTCTTC
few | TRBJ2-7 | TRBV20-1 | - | CSALDRGGSHEQYF | TGCAGTGCTCTAGACAGGGGAGGGAGTCACGAGCAGTACTTC
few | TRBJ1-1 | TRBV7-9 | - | CASSLDAALNTEAFF | TGTGCCAGCAGCTTAGATGCAGCCTTGAACACTGAAGCTTTCTTT
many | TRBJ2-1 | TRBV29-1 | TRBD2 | CSVVGGGTYNEQFF | TGCAGCGTTGTGGGCGGGGGTACCTACAATGAGCAGTTCTTC
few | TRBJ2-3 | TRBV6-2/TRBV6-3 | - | CASSYGDTQYF | TGTGCCAGCAGTTACGGGGATACGCAGTATTTT
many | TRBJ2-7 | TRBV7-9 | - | CASSFGDPYEQYF | TGTGCCAGCAGCTTCGGGGATCCCTACGAGCAGTACTTC
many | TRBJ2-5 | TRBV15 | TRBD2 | CATSRVRLAGNQETQYF | TGTGCCACCAGCAGAGTTAGACTAGCGGGGAACCAAGAGACCCAGTACTTC
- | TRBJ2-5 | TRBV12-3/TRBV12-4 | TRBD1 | CASSPAGTGVGETQYF | TGTGCCAGCAGTCCGGCCGGGACAGGGGTTGGAGAGACCCAGTACTTC
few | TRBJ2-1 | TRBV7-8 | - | CASTPQGGAGSYNEQFF | TGTGCCAGCACCCCGCAGGGGGGAGCCGGCTCCTACAATGAGCAGTTCTTC
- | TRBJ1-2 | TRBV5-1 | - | CASSREAPGGYTF | TGCGCCAGCAGCCGAGAGGCCCCTGGGGGCTACACCTTC
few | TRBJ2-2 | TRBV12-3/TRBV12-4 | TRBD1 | CASNAGTGYTGELFF | TGTGCCAGCAATGCCGGGACAGGCTACACCGGGGAGCTGTTTTTT
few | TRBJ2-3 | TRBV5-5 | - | CASSTGGLGTDTQYF | TGTGCCAGCAGCACTGGAGGACTGGGCACAGATACGCAGTATTTT
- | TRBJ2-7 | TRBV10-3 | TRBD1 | CAISGTRDRAHEQYF | TGTGCCATCAGCGGAACCCGGGACAGGGCCCACGAGCAGTACTTC
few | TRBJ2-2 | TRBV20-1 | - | CSARLGNTGELFF | TGCAGTGCTAGATTGGGGAACACCGGGGAGCTGTTTTTT
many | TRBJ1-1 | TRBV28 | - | CASSLFGPLRVSTEAFF | TGTGCCAGCAGTTTATTTGGTCCCCTCAGGGTGAGCACTGAAGCTTTCTTT
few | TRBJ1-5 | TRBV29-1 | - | CSARSSGINQPQHF | TGCAGCGCGAGGTCCTCGGGGATCAATCAGCCCCAGCATTTT
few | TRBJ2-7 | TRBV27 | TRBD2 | CASSSGSTVRGQYF | TGTGCCAGCAGTAGCGGGAGCACGGTACGGGGGCAGTACTTC
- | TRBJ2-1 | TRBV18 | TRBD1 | CASSPPGTGAIEQFF | TGTGCCAGCTCACCACCGGGGACAGGGGCGATTGAGCAGTTCTTC
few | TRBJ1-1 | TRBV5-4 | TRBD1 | CASTDRGNTEAFF | TGTGCCAGCACCGACAGGGGTAACACTGAAGCTTTCTTT
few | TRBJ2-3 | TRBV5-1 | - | CASSFGNLYTDTQYF | TGCGCCAGCAGCTTTGGTAACCTGTACACAGATACGCAGTATTTT
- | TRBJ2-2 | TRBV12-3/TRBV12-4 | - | CASSTGLDTGELFF | TGTGCCAGCAGTACAGGGTTGGACACCGGGGAGCTGTTTTTT
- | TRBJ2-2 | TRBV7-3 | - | CASSSPTGLLTGELFF | TGTGCCAGCAGCTCTCCGACAGGCCTGCTAACCGGGGAGCTGTTTTTT
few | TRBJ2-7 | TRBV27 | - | CASSLGMRVEQYF | TGTGCCAGCAGTTTGGGGATGAGGGTCGAGCAGTACTTC
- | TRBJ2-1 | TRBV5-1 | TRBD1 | CASSAGQDYNEQFF | TGCGCCAGCAGCGCGGGACAGGATTACAATGAGCAGTTCTTC
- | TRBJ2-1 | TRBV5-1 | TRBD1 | CASSFQGAGGNEQFF | TGCGCCAGCAGCTTTCAGGGGGCAGGTGGCAATGAGCAGTTCTTC
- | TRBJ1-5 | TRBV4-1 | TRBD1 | CASSLYGTGSNQPQHF | TGCGCCAGCAGCCTCTACGGGACAGGGTCCAATCAGCCCCAGCATTTT
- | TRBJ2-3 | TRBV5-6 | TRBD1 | CASSRDRGASTDTQYF | TGTGCCAGCAGCCGTGACAGGGGAGCTAGCACAGATACGCAGTATTTT
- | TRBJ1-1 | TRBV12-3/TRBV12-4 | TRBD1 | CASSPGTASEAFF | TGTGCCAGCAGTCCCGGGACAGCAAGCGAGGCTTTCTTT
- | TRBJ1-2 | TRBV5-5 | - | CASSLAQLGYTF | TGTGCCAGCAGCTTGGCACAGCTCGGCTACACCTTC
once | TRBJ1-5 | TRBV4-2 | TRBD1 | CASSQKDRGDQPQHF | TGTGCCAGCAGCCAGAAGGACAGGGGGGATCAGCCCCAGCATTTT
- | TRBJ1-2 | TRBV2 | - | CASSDGGLDYGYTF | TGTGCCAGCAGTGATGGGGGGCTAGACTATGGCTACACCTTC
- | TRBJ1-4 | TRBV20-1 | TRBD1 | CSARSTPGQGHSFNEKLFF | TGCAGTGCTAGATCGACACCGGGACAGGGACATTCCTTTAATGAAAAACTGTTTTTT